This T cell receptor beta chain was documented in a study of CD8 T cells in Susac syndrome. Reverse transcription used roughly 0.5 to 1 ug RNA and random hexamers. The immunoSEQ assay covered 54 Vbeta and 13 Jbeta segments for CDR3. TCRdb called the immunoSEQ multiplex PCR reads again in MiXCR, with one record for every CDR3 protein. This sample yields roughly 200,000 distinct CDR3 sequences, of which roughly 94% are seen a single time; about 0.095% belongs to the top ten. The germline CDR1 and CDR2 sequences are SQVTM and ANQGSEA. The V gene lost 6 bases and the J gene lost 5 bases, with 11 bases spanning the gap. The length of the CDR3 is 13 residues.

Material for sequencing was CD4+ T cells from PBMCs. The rearrangement links TRBV29-1 to TRBJ1-6; the D is unclear. The sequence came from a human donor in good health. The CDR3 nucleotides read TGCAGCGTAGGCCAGGCAAATAATTCACCCCTCCACTTT. This codes for CSVGQANNSPLHF.